The entry that follows covers one T cell receptor beta chain sequence. The data originate from a study of beta chain features in type 1 diabetes. The whole isolated RNA underwent reverse transcription, so sequencing captured expressed TCRB transcripts. Sequenced by immunoSEQ multiplex PCR; TCRdb stores in-frame clones only, minus some. The sample gives 300,000 to 400,000 clones, 8% to 13% of which show up once; about 0.015% is in the top ten. V was shortened by 4 bases and J by 4 bases, with 14 bases between the two germline ends. The CDR3 length is 15 residues. Germline V gene data show CDR1 as SGHRS and CDR2 as YFSETQ.

The chain links TRBV5-1 to TRBJ2-2; D possibly corresponds to TRBD1 (7 bases). This sequence was found in a woman younger than 45 in good health. Sequenced input: naive CD4+ T cells from blood. The CDR3 DNA sequence: TGCGCCAGCAGCATAGGACAGGAGGGCACCGGGGAGCTGTTTTTT. As protein: CASSIGQEGTGELFF.